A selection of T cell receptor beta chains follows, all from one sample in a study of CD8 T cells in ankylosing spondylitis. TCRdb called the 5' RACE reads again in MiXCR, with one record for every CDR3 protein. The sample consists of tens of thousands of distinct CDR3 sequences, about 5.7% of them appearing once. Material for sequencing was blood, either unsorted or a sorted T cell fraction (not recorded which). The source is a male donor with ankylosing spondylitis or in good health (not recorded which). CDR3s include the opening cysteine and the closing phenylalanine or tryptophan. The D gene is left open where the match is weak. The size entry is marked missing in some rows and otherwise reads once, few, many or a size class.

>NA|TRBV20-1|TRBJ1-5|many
TGCAGTGCTAACGGGGGATTTAGAAGCAATCAGCCCCAGCATTTT
CSANGGFRSNQPQHF
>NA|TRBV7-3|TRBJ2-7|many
TGTGCCAGCAGCCTCGGGCGGGGCCGCGAGCAGTACTTC
CASSLGRGREQYF
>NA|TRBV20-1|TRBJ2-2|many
TGCAGTGCTAGAGGGTCAGCTTTTCCTCGGGGCACCGGGGAGCTGTTTTTT
CSARGSAFPRGTGELFF
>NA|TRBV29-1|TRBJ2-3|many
TGCAGCGTGCTCCCGGGACAAACAGATACGCAGTATTTT
CSVLPGQTDTQYF
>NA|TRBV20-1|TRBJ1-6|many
TGCAGTGCCGCTCGGGTTTCTAATTCACCCCTCCACTTT
CSAARVSNSPLHF
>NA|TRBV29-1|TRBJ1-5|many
TGCAGCGTCCAGACGGGGGACGGCTATCAGCCCCAGCATTTT
CSVQTGDGYQPQHF
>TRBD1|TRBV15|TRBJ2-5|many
TGTGCCACCAGCAGGACAGGGGGCGCGGGGGAGACCCAGTACTTC
CATSRTGGAGETQYF
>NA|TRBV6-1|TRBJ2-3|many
TGTGCCAGCAGTCGGCGTACAGATACGCAGTATTTT
CASSRRTDTQYF
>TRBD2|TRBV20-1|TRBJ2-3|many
TGCAGTGCTAGTGTTCCTAGCGGGGAGCGTTACTATCGCACAGATACGCAGTATTTT
CSASVPSGERYYRTDTQYF
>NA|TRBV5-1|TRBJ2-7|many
TGCGCCAGCAGCTCGTCGTGGGGGGCCTCCTACGAGCAGTACTTC
CASSSSWGASYEQYF
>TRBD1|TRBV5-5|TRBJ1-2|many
TGTGCCAGCAGCTTACAGGGGTCCTATGGCTACACCTTC
CASSLQGSYGYTF
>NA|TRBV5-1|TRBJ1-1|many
TGCGCCAGCAACTTGGGCGTCTCAGTTAAATACACTGAAGCTTTCTTT
CASNLGVSVKYTEAFF
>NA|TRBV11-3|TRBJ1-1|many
TGTGCCAGCAGCCCCGGTGGACAGAGGGCCCCTGAAGCTTTCTTT
CASSPGGQRAPEAFF
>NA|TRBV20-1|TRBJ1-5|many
TGCAGTGCCGGGGGGACATCCCTAAATCAGCCCCAGCATTTT
CSAGGTSLNQPQHF
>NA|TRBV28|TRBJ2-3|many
TGTGCCAGCAGGTCAAACCGTCTAGCGCATGGCACAGATACGCAGTATTTT
CASRSNRLAHGTDTQYF
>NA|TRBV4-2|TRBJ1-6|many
TGTGCCACCTGTAGCCAGATCGGTTCACCCCTCCACTTT
CATCSQIGSPLHF
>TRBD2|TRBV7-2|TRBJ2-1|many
TGTGCCAGCAGCTTACTAGCGGGACGCAATGAGCAGTTCTTC
CASSLLAGRNEQFF
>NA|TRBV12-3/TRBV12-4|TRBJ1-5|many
TGTGCCAGCAGTTTAGACGTCTGGCCAAGGGACAATCAGCCCCAGCATTTT
CASSLDVWPRDNQPQHF
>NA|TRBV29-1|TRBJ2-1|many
TGCAGCGTTGAAATCCTGACGGATGAGCAGTTCTTC
CSVEILTDEQFF
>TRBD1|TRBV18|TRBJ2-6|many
TGTGCCAGCTCACCACCGACAGGGGACTCTGGGGCCAACGTCCTGACTTTC
CASSPPTGDSGANVLTF
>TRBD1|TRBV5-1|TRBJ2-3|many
TGCGCCAGCAGCTTGACCCATCGACAGGGCAGCACAGATACGCAGTATTTT
CASSLTHRQGSTDTQYF
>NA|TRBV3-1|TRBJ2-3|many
TGTGCCAGCAGCCAAGGTGATAAGGGGAGCACAGATACGCAGTATTTT
CASSQGDKGSTDTQYF
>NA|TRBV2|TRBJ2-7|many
TGTGCCAGCAGTGTAGTAAGAACAGGGCGCGAGCAGTACTTC
CASSVVRTGREQYF
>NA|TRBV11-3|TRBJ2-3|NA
TGTGCCAACAGCTCTCAGGGGCTAGCCATAGATACGCAGTATTTT
CANSSQGLAIDTQYF
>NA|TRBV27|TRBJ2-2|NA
TGTGCCTTCTGTTTATTTGGGAAGGGGGGGAGAAACACCGGGGAGCTGTTTTTT
CAFCLFGKGGRNTGELFF
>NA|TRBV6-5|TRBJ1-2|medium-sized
TGTGCCAGCAGCCCCGTGACAGGTGCTAACTATGGCTACACCTTC
CASSPVTGANYGYTF
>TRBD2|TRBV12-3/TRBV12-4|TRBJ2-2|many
TGTGCCAGCAGGGGGACTAGCACGAACACCGGGGAGCTGTTTTTT
CASRGTSTNTGELFF
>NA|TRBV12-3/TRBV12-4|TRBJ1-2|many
TGTGCCAGCAGTTTGGTGTCGCTGGGGAACTATGGCTACACCTTC
CASSLVSLGNYGYTF
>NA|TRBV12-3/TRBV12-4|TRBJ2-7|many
TGTGCCAGCAGTTTAATGGGGGCCTACGAGCAGTACTTC
CASSLMGAYEQYF
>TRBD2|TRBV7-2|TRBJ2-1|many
TGTGCCAGCAGCCCGGCGGGGGTGATCTACAATGAGCAGTTCTTC
CASSPAGVIYNEQFF
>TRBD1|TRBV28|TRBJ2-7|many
TGTGCCAGCAGTATAAGGGGACAGACCTACGAGCAGTACTTC
CASSIRGQTYEQYF
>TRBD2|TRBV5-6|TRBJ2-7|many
TGTGCCAGCAGCTTGGCGTGGGGGGGGGAGACCTACGAGCAGTACTTC
CASSLAWGGETYEQYF
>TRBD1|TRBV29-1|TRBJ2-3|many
TGCAGCGTTGACCCCCGGGACAGGGGCACAGATACGCAGTATTTT
CSVDPRDRGTDTQYF
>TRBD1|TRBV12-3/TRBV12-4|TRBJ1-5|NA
TGTGCAAGCACTTCACAGGGGTCTCAGCCCCAGCATTTT
CASTSQGSQPQHF
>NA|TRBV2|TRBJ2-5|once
TGTGCCAGCAGTGCCGAGGCCGGAGGCCAAGAGACCCAGTACTTC
CASSAEAGGQETQYF
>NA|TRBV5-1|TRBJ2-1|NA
TGCGCCAGCAGCTTGATCGCGGGGGACACTGAGCAGTTCTTC
CASSLIAGDTEQFF
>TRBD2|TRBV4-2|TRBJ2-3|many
TGTGCCAGCAGCCAAGATGGGGGGACTAGCGGGAGAGATACGCAGTATTTT
CASSQDGGTSGRDTQYF
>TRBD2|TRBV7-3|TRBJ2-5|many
TGTGCCAGCAGCTTAGGGGCTAGCGGGGGAGTAGAGACCCAGTACTTC
CASSLGASGGVETQYF
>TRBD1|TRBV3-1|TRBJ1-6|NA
TGTGCCTGCACCAGCGGGACAGGGGTAAATTCACCCCTCCACTTT
CACTSGTGVNSPLHF
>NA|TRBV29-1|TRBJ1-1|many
TGCAGCGTTGAAATCATGAACACTGAAGCTTTCTTT
CSVEIMNTEAFF
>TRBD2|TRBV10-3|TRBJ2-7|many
TGTGCCATCAGTGAGACTAGCGGGTGGTACGAGCAGTACTTC
CAISETSGWYEQYF
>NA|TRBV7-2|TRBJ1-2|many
TGTGCCAGCAGCGTTGGATTCGGAGACTATGGCTACACCTTC
CASSVGFGDYGYTF
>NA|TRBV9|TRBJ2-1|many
TGTGCCAGCAGCCCAATTGGGGGCAAATACAATGAGCAGTTCTTC
CASSPIGGKYNEQFF
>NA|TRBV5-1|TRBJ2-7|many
TGCGCCAGCACCGTTGAGGGACCCTCCTACGAGCAGTACTTC
CASTVEGPSYEQYF
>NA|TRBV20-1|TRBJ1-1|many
TGCAGTGCCCCGTCCAAGAACACTGAAGCTTTCTTT
CSAPSKNTEAFF
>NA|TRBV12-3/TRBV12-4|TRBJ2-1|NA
TGTGCCAGCAGCCCGGGATTCGAGGAGTTCTTC
CASSPGFEEFF
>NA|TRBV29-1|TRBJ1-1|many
TGCAGCGTTCGAGTCGGGGGGCTGAGCACTGAAGCTTTCTTT
CSVRVGGLSTEAFF
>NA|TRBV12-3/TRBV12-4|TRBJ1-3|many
TGTGCCAGCAGTTTGCAAATTGGAAACACCATATATTTT
CASSLQIGNTIYF
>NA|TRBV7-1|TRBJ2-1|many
TGTGCCAGCAGCTCCCCTTACAATGAGCAGTTCTTC
CASSSPYNEQFF
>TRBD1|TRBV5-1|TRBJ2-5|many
TGCGCCAGCAGCCTCGGACAGGGATCAGCGGAGACCCAGTACTTC
CASSLGQGSAETQYF
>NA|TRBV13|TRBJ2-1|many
TGTGCCAGCAGCCTGCGGACTCCTCACAATGAGCAGTTCTTC
CASSLRTPHNEQFF
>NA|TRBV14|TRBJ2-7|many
TGTGCCAGCAGCCAAGTTCACTGGGTCGAGCAGTACTTC
CASSQVHWVEQYF
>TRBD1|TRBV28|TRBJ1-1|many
TGTGCCAGCAGAGGACAGGGGGCGAACACTGAAGCTTTCTTT
CASRGQGANTEAFF
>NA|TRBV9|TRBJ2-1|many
TGTGCCAGCAGCGTCGGGACTCTCAATGAGCAGTTCTTC
CASSVGTLNEQFF